This T cell receptor beta chain derives from a study of response to subunit inactivated influenza vaccine (dated by TCRdb to 2016 to 2019). In terms of the full investigation: To follow how T cells responded to a trivalent subunit inactivated influenza vaccine, the researchers relied on deep quantitative profiling of the T cell receptor repertoire. General findings and caveats noted by the study authors: The authors suggested that each seasonal influenza vaccination may recruit only a limited number of new T cells.

The CDR3, cysteine through phenylalanine, is 13 amino acids long. The only DNA kept is the CDR3, 39 bases in frame from the first base. Sequences DFQATT (CDR1) and SNEGSKA (CDR2) are obtained from the germline V gene (reference sequence). At the junction V is shortened by 0 bases and J by 7 bases, with 10 bases in between. Library construction relied on RT-PCR. This sample was sequenced with an Illumina HiSeq 2500. The public reads were run again by TCRdb, first through fastp at Q25 and then through MiXCR, and only productive beta chains were kept. Each entry is one CDR3 protein sequence, shown with its most common DNA and genes. In all, the sample holds under 950,000 distinct CDR3 sequences, and roughly 20% of those were seen once. About 10% of the sample goes to the ten largest clones. The sample holds a few counts of this clonotype. What this receptor recognizes is not known. Base qualities were left out, and no much larger clone turns up one base away.

The chain links TRBV20-1 with TRBJ2-4; the D gene is perhaps TRBD1, on 6 matching bases. Sample: PBMCs from blood, taken about 5 days after vaccination. The receptor was isolated from a man aged 50-60 years who received an inactivated influenza vaccine. Donor details come from another sample of the same person, matched by shared clones. The CDR3 amino acid sequence is: CSARDPTGNIQYF. In nucleotides, the sequence is TGCAGTGCTAGAGACCCAACAGGGAACATTCAGTACTTC.